A single sample gave rise to the 24 T cell receptor beta chains below, sequenced in a study of cytomegalovirus exposure and HLA in healthy donors. PCR was performed using 60 Vbeta and 13 Jbeta primers. Repertoires were generated with immunoSEQ multiplex PCR, while TCRdb's copy carries only in-frame clones and drops some. Recorded for this sample: 220,000 or so clones. The specimen was PBMCs. The receptors originated from a girl aged 2-10 years in good health and CMV-seropositive.

This sequence joins TRBV30 and TRBJ1-1; D ambiguous. CDR1 is GTSNPN, CDR2 SVGIG, per germline (reference sequence). V shed 5 bases and J shed 0 bases, with 4 bases lying between them. The CDR3 sequence is 11 residues long. CDR3 sequence: CAWQVNTEAFF. The CDR3 coding sequence is TGTGCCTGGCAGGTGAACACTGAAGCTTTCTTT.

The chain links TRBV7-3 to TRBJ2-3; 13 nucleotides agree with TRBD2. V gave up 1 base and J gave up 6 bases; unmatched junction bases: 4. Per germline, CDR1 SGHTA and CDR2 FQGTGA. This CDR3 contains 16 residues. CDR3 sequence reads: CASSLRLAGGRDTQYF. DNA of the CDR3: TGTGCCAGCAGCTTAAGACTAGCGGGAGGCCGCGATACGCAGTATTTT.

This chain joins TRBV27 and TRBJ1-4; 8 bases fit TRBD1. Germline CDR1 reads MNHEY; CDR2 reads SMNVEV (reference sequence). The junction had 5 bases not matched to a gene; V was cut back by 6 bases and J by 5 bases. CDR3 length equals 14 residues. CDR3 nucleotides: TGTGCCAGCAGCCGACAGGGGATGAATGAAAAACTGTTTTTT. The encoded protein is CASSRQGMNEKLFF.

This CDR3 reads CASSDPDRGPAGELFF. As DNA, the CDR3 is TGTGCCAGCAGTGACCCGGACAGGGGGCCGGCCGGGGAGCTGTTTTTT. This rearrangement joins TRBV2 to TRBJ2-2, with 11 nucleotides matching TRBD1. The CDR3 runs 16 residues. CDR1 SNHLY and CDR2 FYNNEI come from the germline V gene. V lost 3 bases, J lost 6 bases, and 6 bases stayed unmatched.

Comment on this clone: One junction end does not reproduce the germline sequence, and a read error may be involved. The genes are TRBV7-7 and TRBJ2-7; 9 bases fit TRBD2. Germline V gives CDR1 SSHAT, CDR2 FNYEAQ (reference sequence). The CDR3 has 19 residues. CDR3 loop: CASTDEGAEREESRDEQYF. The CDR3 nucleotides are TGTGCTAGCACCGACGAGGGGGCTGAGCGGGAGGAGAGTCGGGACGAGCAGTACTTC. Filled out from reference TRBV7-7 and TRBJ2-7, the complete variable domain reads GAGVSQSPRYKVTKRGQDVTLRCDPISSHATLYWYQQALGQGPEFLTYFNYEAQPDKSGLPSDRFSAERPEGSISTLTIQRTEQRDSAMYRCASTDEGAEREESRDEQYFGPGTRLTVT.

The V call is TRBV9, the J call TRBJ1-3; D is undetermined. The germline V and J ends were trimmed by 0 bases and 4 bases, with 14 bases remaining between them. This CDR3 region has 16 residues. Germline V CDR1 and CDR2: SGDLS, YYNGEE. CDR3 sequence reads: CASSVGGRIEGNTIYF. The CDR3 DNA is TGTGCCAGCAGCGTAGGAGGGCGGATCGAGGGAAACACCATATATTTT.

The chain employs TRBV7-2 and TRBJ1-2; 9 bases line up with TRBD1. V lost 5 bases, J lost 9 bases, and 10 bases stayed unmatched. From germline, CDR1 is SGHTA and CDR2 FQGNSA. The CDR3 is made up of 14 amino acids. CDR3 DNA sequence: TGTGCCAGCAGCGCCCACAGGGGGCTAATGCGCTACACCTTC. Translated: CASSAHRGLMRYTF.

The chain joins TRBV6-6 to TRBJ2-5; 9 nucleotides align to TRBD1. CDR1 and CDR2 (germline): MNHNY, SVGAGI (reference sequence). CDR3 size: 16 residues. V shed 5 bases and J 5 bases; nucleotides not matched to a gene: 12. The CDR3 sequence: CASSHWNRGLGETQYF. In DNA, the CDR3 is TGTGCCAGCAGTCACTGGAACAGGGGGCTAGGGGAGACCCAGTACTTC.

The chain employs TRBV4-2 and TRBJ1-6; D might be TRBD1 (5 bases). V was clipped by 1 base and J by 6 bases, with 19 bases between them. The CDR3 is 18 amino acids. From germline, CDR1 is LGHNA and CDR2 YNFKEQ. The CDR3 loop reads CASSQGSLVGQPNSPLHF. CDR3 nucleotides: TGTGCCAGCAGCCAAGGATCCTTGGTGGGGCAGCCTAATTCACCCCTCCACTTT.

The chain employs TRBV5-6 and TRBJ2-1; 8 nucleotides agree with TRBD2. After removal of 0 bases from V and 0 bases from J, the junction contained 5 bases not matched to a gene. This CDR3 contains 17 residues. CDR1 SGHDT and CDR2 YYEEEE come from the germline V gene. CDR3 protein: CASSLVLAGSSYNEQFF. The CDR3 bases are TGTGCCAGCAGCTTGGTCTTAGCGGGAAGCTCCTACAATGAGCAGTTCTTC. Together with reference TRBV5-6 and TRBJ2-1, the CDR3 gives the full variable domain: DAGVTQSPTHLIKTRGQQVTLRCSPKSGHDTVSWYQQALGQGPQFIFQYYEEEERQRGNFPDRFSGHQFPNYSSELNVNALLLGDSALYLCASSLVLAGSSYNEQFFGPGTRLTVL.

The chain combines TRBV29-1 with TRBJ1-4, with D uncertain. The CDR3 length is 11 residues. The V gene's germline CDR1 is SQVTM and CDR2 ANQGSEA. The V end lost 3 bases, the J end lost 11 bases, and 10 bases lay between the germline ends. CDR3 DNA: TGCAGCGTTGACTATGCGGAGAAACTGTTTTTT. This codes for CSVDYAEKLFF.

The chain links TRBV5-1 to TRBJ2-7; no clear D gene. The CDR3 consists of 19 residues. Germline CDR1 and CDR2: SGHRS and YFSETQ. V lost 3 bases to trimming and J lost 3 bases, with 28 bases between them. CDR3 nucleotide sequence: TGCGCCAGCAGCTCCCCAATCCAGGCCGATTCCTCACCGTACTACGAGCAGTACTTC. It encodes CASSSPIQADSSPYYEQYF. The whole variable domain, filled in from reference TRBV5-1 and TRBJ2-7, reads KAGVTQTPRYLIKTRGQQVTLSCSPISGHRSVSWYQQTPGQGLQFLFEYFSETQRNKGNFPGRFSGRQFSNSRSEMNVSTLELGDSALYLCASSSPIQADSSPYYEQYFGPGTRLTVT.

V is TRBV6-5 and J is TRBJ1-4; 9 nucleotides line up with TRBD1. After removal of 7 bases from V and 2 bases from J, the junction contained 5 bases not matched to a gene. CDR3 size: 15 residues. The germline V gene encodes CDR1 MNHEY and CDR2 SVGAGI. The CDR3 DNA reads as TGTGCCAGCACGAACACAGGGGGCACTAATGAAAAACTGTTTTTT. As protein: CASTNTGGTNEKLFF.

The CDR3 DNA is TGCGCCAGCAGCTCAACAGGGCGCGAGACCCAGTACTTC. This gives the protein CASSSTGRETQYF. The genes are TRBV5-1 and TRBJ2-5, with a tentative D call TRBD1 (6 bases). CDR1 is SGHRS, CDR2 YFSETQ, per germline. The CDR3 spans 13 residues. V lost 3 bases and J 5 bases, leaving 11 bases between the germline ends.

The chain carries TRBV7-2 and TRBJ2-7, with D maybe TRBD2 (5 bases). The CDR3 consists of 13 residues. Trimming shortened V by 5 bases and J by 3 bases, and 11 bases separated the two germline ends. Germline V lookup: CDR1 SGHTA, CDR2 FQGNSA. The CDR3 nucleotides read TGTGCCAGCAGCACCGGACGGGGCTACGAGCAGTACTTC. This translates into CASSTGRGYEQYF.

This chain links TRBV12-5 with TRBJ2-7; 13 bases match TRBD2. Trimming at V came to 1 base and at J to 6 bases, leaving 6 bases not matched to a gene. CDR1 is LGHNT, CDR2 FRNRAP, per germline. The CDR3 is made up of 16 amino acids. The CDR3 region has the DNA TGTGCTAGTGGTTTGGCGGTACTAGCGGGAGGGCCCGAGCAGTACTTC. Translated: CASGLAVLAGGPEQYF.

This rearrangement joins TRBV5-1 to TRBJ2-5, with 8 bases fitting TRBD1. From germline, CDR1 is SGHRS and CDR2 YFSETQ. The CDR3 is made up of 13 amino acids. V shed 6 bases and J 3 bases; nucleotides not matched to a gene: 4. The chain's CDR3 is CASNQGAKETQYF. CDR3 nucleotide sequence: TGCGCCAGCAATCAGGGGGCGAAAGAGACCCAGTACTTC.

The chain has TRBV15 and TRBJ1-5; D gene unclear. The CDR3 is made up of 16 amino acids. Germline lookup yields CDR1 LNHNV and CDR2 YYDKDF (reference sequence). Trimming took off 3 bases at V and 6 bases at J, with 18 bases between the two ends. The CDR3 spells CATSRARGRGSQPQHF. The CDR3 nucleotides are TGTGCCACCAGCAGGGCACGAGGGCGAGGGTCTCAGCCCCAGCATTTT.

The chain employs TRBV19 and TRBJ2-1, with D perhaps matching TRBD1 (5 bases). The germline V gene has CDR1 LNHDA and CDR2 SQIVND (reference sequence). This CDR3 spans 15 amino acids. V was trimmed by 6 bases and J by 1 base, leaving 13 bases between them. CDR3 sequence: CASRRQGGSYNEQFF. DNA for the CDR3: TGTGCCAGTAGACGCCAGGGTGGGTCCTACAATGAGCAGTTCTTC.

V gene TRBV11-2 combines with J gene TRBJ1-3; D is perhaps TRBD1 (6 bases). Germline CDR1 reads SGHAT; CDR2 reads FQNNGV. V dropped 3 bases and J dropped 4 bases, with 16 bases sitting between them. The CDR3 is made up of 16 amino acids. The CDR3 DNA reads TGTGCCAGCAGCTTGTTTATCAGGGGTATCGGAAACACCATATATTTT. Its protein product is CASSLFIRGIGNTIYF. Complete variable domain (other parts from reference TRBV11-2 and TRBJ1-3): EAGVAQSPRYKIIEKRQSVAFWCNPISGHATLYWYQQILGQGPKLLIQFQNNGVVDDSQLPKDRFSAERLKGVDSTLKIQPAKLEDSAVYLCASSLFIRGIGNTIYFGEGSWLTVV.

V is TRBV6-6 and J is TRBJ1-1; TRBD1 might be the D (5 bases). V was pared by 6 bases and J by 7 bases, with 21 bases between. Germline CDR1 is MNHNY and CDR2 is SVGAGI (reference sequence). CDR3 length: 15 amino acids. For the CDR3, the DNA is TGTGCCAGCAGAGGGAATCAGGGTGGCCGGTATGAAGCTTTCTTT. Encoded protein: CASRGNQGGRYEAFF.

The V gene is TRBV10-2, the J gene TRBJ1-3; 10 bases fit TRBD1. From germline, CDR1 is WSHSY and CDR2 SAAADI. V trimming: 6 bases; J trimming: 3 bases; junction bases outside the gene matches: 8. The CDR3 contains 16 residues. This chain's CDR3 is CASRDRDRGNGNTIYF. The CDR3 bases are TGCGCCAGCAGAGACCGGGACAGGGGCAATGGAAACACCATATATTTT.

The gene calls are TRBV2 and TRBJ1-1, with D perhaps matching TRBD1 (6 bases). The germline V gene encodes CDR1 SNHLY and CDR2 FYNNEI. The CDR3 is made up of 14 amino acids. V lost 2 bases and J lost 1, with 8 bases in between. This CDR3 reads CASSEWGPNTEAFF. The DNA for the CDR3 is TGTGCCAGCAGTGAATGGGGGCCGAACACTGAAGCTTTCTTT.

The DNA of the CDR3 is TGTGCCATCAGCCGCCCGGGGGGGGTTAACTATGGCTACACCTTC. This gives the protein CAISRPGGVNYGYTF. The chain couples TRBV10-3 to TRBJ1-2, with a tentative D call TRBD1 (5 bases). Trimming shortened V by 6 bases and J by 1 base, and 15 bases separated the two germline ends. In germline, CDR1 is ENHRY, CDR2 SYGVKD. This CDR3 spans 15 amino acids.